Below are 8 T cell receptor beta chains sequenced from a single sample in a study of cytomegalovirus exposure and HLA in healthy donors. It was with 60 Vbeta and 13 Jbeta primers that the PCR ran. Assay: immunoSEQ multiplex PCR; the TCRdb copy retains only in-frame clones and omits some. The data show some 110,000 clones, 55% to 70% seen once. The material sequenced was PBMCs. All receptors come from a young woman in good health and CMV-seronegative.

Concerning this clone: Other nucleotide sequences from this sample produce the same CDR3. Written as DNA, the CDR3 is TGTGCCAGCAGCTCTGGACAGGGCGCCTATGGCTACACCTTC. Translated: CASSSGQGAYGYTF. The rearrangement joins TRBV28 to TRBJ1-2, with TRBD1 matching 8 bases. This CDR3 has 14 amino acids. Germline lookup yields CDR1 MDHEN and CDR2 SYDVKM. Trimming at V came to 6 bases and at J to 4 bases, leaving 7 bases not matched to a gene.

The table lists this clone with a few counts. V usage is TRBV5-1 and J usage is TRBJ2-3, with D possibly TRBD2 on 5 matching bases. V was pared by 0 bases and J by 2 bases, with 10 bases between. There are 15 residues in the CDR3. Germline-derived CDR1 and CDR2 are SGHRS and YFSETQ. DNA for the CDR3: TGCGCCAGCAGCTTGGACGCAGCGGTCACAGATACGCAGTATTTT. It codes for CASSLDAAVTDTQYF.

The rearrangement uses TRBV2 and TRBJ2-3; TRBD1 matches at 12 bases. The CDR3 loop spans 15 amino acids. The germline gives CDR1 SNHLY, CDR2 FYNNEI. V lost 6 bases, J lost 4 bases, and 5 bases stayed unmatched. CDR3 amino acids: CASRGDRGRSDTQYF. The CDR3 bases are TGTGCCAGCAGGGGGGACAGGGGGCGTTCAGATACGCAGTATTTT. Variable domain in full (rest from reference TRBV2 and TRBJ2-3): EPEVTQTPSHQVTQMGQEVILRCVPISNHLYFYWYRQILGQKVEFLVSFYNNEISEKSEIFDDQFSVERPDGSNFTLKIRSTKLEDSAMYFCASRGDRGRSDTQYFGPGTRLTVL.

V is TRBV4-2 and J is TRBJ1-1; D gene unclear. The V end lost 1 base, the J end lost 6 bases, and 15 bases lay between the germline ends. Germline lookup yields CDR1 LGHNA and CDR2 YNFKEQ. This CDR3 contains 15 residues. CDR3 amino acids: CASSQAEARGAEAFF. CDR3 DNA: TGTGCCAGCAGCCAAGCGGAGGCTCGCGGCGCTGAAGCTTTCTTT.

This clone was counted a few times. CDR3 amino acids: CASSQDATSGRKGYEQYF. CDR3 in DNA: TGCGCCAGCAGCCAAGATGCGACTAGCGGGAGGAAGGGCTACGAGCAGTACTTC. The J gene is TRBJ2-7, the V gene TRBV4-3; TRBD2 matches at 13 bases. This CDR3 comprises 18 residues. Germline CDR1 and CDR2: LGHNA and YSLEER. With V trimmed by 0 bases and J by 3 bases, 8 bases remained unmatched.

The chain uses TRBV5-1 and TRBJ2-7, with 7 bases that match TRBD1. CDR1 and CDR2 (germline): SGHRS, YFSETQ. The V gene end was trimmed by 5 bases and the J gene end by 3 bases; junction bases not matched to a gene: 8. The CDR3 is made up of 14 amino acids. The CDR3 here is CASSLDRAHYEQYF. Written as DNA, the CDR3 is TGCGCCAGCAGTTTAGACAGGGCGCACTACGAGCAGTACTTC.

The sample holds one count of this clone. This chain joins TRBV6-5 and TRBJ1-1, with D tentatively TRBD1 (5 bases). V dropped 3 bases and J dropped 0 bases, with 8 bases sitting between them. In germline, CDR1 is MNHEY, CDR2 SVGAGI. The length of the CDR3 is 14 residues. CDR3 sequence: CASSYLQVNTEAFF. DNA for the CDR3: TGTGCCAGCAGTTATTTACAGGTGAACACTGAAGCTTTCTTT.

The chain couples TRBV5-4 to TRBJ2-3; TRBD1 agrees at 9 bases. Germline CDR1 SGHNT, CDR2 YYREEE (reference sequence). V lost 4 bases to trimming and J lost 2 bases; unmatched junction nucleotides: 5. The CDR3 is made up of 15 amino acids. The CDR3 sequence is CASSQGQGTTDTQYF. The CDR3 bases are TGTGCCAGCAGCCAGGGACAGGGTACCACAGATACGCAGTATTTT.